The source of this T cell receptor (beta chain) is a study of identical twins listed by TCRdb under 2016. A note on the overall study: To test whether fetal clonotypes persist, the study used deep sequencing on TCR alpha and beta repertoires from monozygotic twins, unrelated adults of various ages, and cord blood. Replicate twin experiments were performed at different times using different library preparation protocols to rule out contamination.

The study at large found these results: In beta out-of-frame sequences, excess twin sharing was weaker, because having fewer shared sequences lowered the signal-to-noise ratio. Out-of-frame TCR alpha sequences shared between twins showed an excess of low generation-probability sequences compared with coincidental sharing between unrelated individuals. Fewer insertions were carried by abundant cord blood beta clonotypes; a weaker similar trend was observed in young adult naive repertoires, while no such trend was observed in memory repertoires. Invariant T cells such as MAIT and iNKT could partly confound zero-insertion analyses, though diverse VJ usage argued against this for most clonotypes. Because the same donors could not be followed over many years, the conclusions depended on cross-sectional statistical analysis. Recombination models systematically underestimated out-of-frame TCR alpha sharing in monozygotic twins but agreed with sharing between unrelated individuals.

The library was built by means of 5' RACE. TCRdb shows the sequencer as Illumina HiSeq 2000. Template switching introduced a universal primer binding site; the final cDNA contained a unique molecular identifier, enabling accurate counting of TCR cDNA molecules. Specific primers in the conserved constant-segment region were used to synthesize first-strand cDNA for the TCR alpha and beta chains. Each cDNA library was double barcoded, with a SMART-Mk sample barcode plus Illumina barcodes, to control for contamination. TruSeq adapter sequences and Illumina sample barcodes were added in two successive PCR steps. Sequencing of the TCR alpha and beta cDNA libraries was done on the Illumina HiSeq platform using custom primers. The original methods were these. Unique molecular identifiers were extracted from raw reads with MiGEC, and CDR3 positions were determined with MiXCR. Recombination models were inferred per individual with the repgenHMM and IGoR tools using an EM algorithm. The tcR package in R was used for shared clonotype analysis, with sharing normalized by the product of cloneset sizes. To study raw recombination free of thymic and clonal selection effects, out-of-frame nonproductive sequences were analyzed. TCRdb cleaned the public reads at Q25 with fastp, built clones with MiXCR and kept in-frame beta chains. Here each entry gathers all rows of one CDR3 protein and keeps the most common genes and DNA. In this record, the V and J calls reflect TCRdb's handling and not the investigators' own analysis. In all, the sample holds some 710,000 distinct CDR3 sequences, and roughly 6% of those were seen once. The leading ten clones occupy around 1.7% of the sample.

Only healthy Caucasian donors were included. Three unrelated non-twin adults were also sequenced: a male aged 18 to 30, a male aged 50 to 60 and a female aged 50 to 60. Miltenyi CD45RO+ enrichment and human naive T-cell isolation kits were used to isolate memory (CD45RO+) and naive T cells from PBMC. At least ten counts were recorded for this clonotype. No antigen is known for it. Base-call qualities are not available, and no considerably larger clone is one nucleotide away. V was cut back by 2 bases and J by 8 bases, leaving a gap of 19 bases between them. The germline V gene (reference sequence) yields LNHNV for CDR1 and YYDKDF for CDR2. Its CDR3 holds 16 amino acids, cysteine through phenylalanine. The CDR3 DNA has 48 bases and is translated from base 1.

This TCR came from a man younger than 35 in good health. This chain joins TRBV15 to TRBJ2-1; the D gene is possibly TRBD2, with 8 bases matching. Input material: naive T cells sorted from blood. According to the study, the label for this sample's cell subset or site signals: cells isolated with a human naive T-cell isolation kit. The CDR3 sequence is CATSRKGAGGIDEQFF. The DNA reads as follows: TGTGCCACCAGCAGAAAGGGGGCGGGAGGTATCGATGAGCAGTTCTTC.